The 23 T cell receptor beta chains below come from one sample, sequenced in a study of response to subunit inactivated influenza vaccine. TCRdb itself ran the RT-PCR reads through MiXCR, one entry per CDR3 protein. The sample includes about 700,000 distinct CDR3 sequences, approximately 15% of them seen just once. The source was PBMCs from blood, collected less than 15 days before vaccination. These receptors were taken from a man aged 50 to 60 who received an inactivated influenza vaccine.

This clonotype was seen at least ten times. The chain combines TRBV29-1 with TRBJ2-1; 8 bases match TRBD1. J lost 12 bases, V lost 0 bases, and 4 bases had no gene match. Per the germline V gene, CDR1 is SQVTM and CDR2 is ANQGSEA. CDR3 length: 12 residues. CDR3 residues: CSVEDFDRGQFF. CDR3 in DNA: TGCAGCGTTGAAGATTTCGACAGGGGGCAGTTCTTC.

This chain's CDR3 is CSASRLTSGRRSSYNEQFF. The CDR3 region has the DNA TGCAGTGCTAGCCGATTGACTAGCGGGAGAAGGAGCTCCTACAATGAGCAGTTCTTC. The V and J genes are TRBV20-1 and TRBJ2-1; the match to TRBD2 covers 12 bases. Trimming at V came to 3 bases and at J to 0 bases, leaving 12 bases not matched to a gene. CDR3 length: 19 amino acids. The germline V gene has CDR1 DFQATT and CDR2 SNEGSKA (reference sequence).

This clonotype was observed a few times. V is TRBV3-1 and J is TRBJ1-1; no clear D. The germline V and J ends were trimmed by 2 bases and 6 bases, with 19 bases remaining between them. The germline V gene has CDR1 LGHDT and CDR2 YNNKEL (reference sequence). The CDR3 length is 16 residues. This chain's CDR3 is CASSQYRASLPAEAFF. CDR3 DNA: TGTGCCAGCAGCCAATATAGGGCCTCCCTTCCCGCTGAAGCTTTCTTT.

This clonotype has a handful of counts. V gene TRBV10-3 combines with J gene TRBJ2-3; perhaps TRBD1 as D (5 bases). V was shortened by 6 bases and J by 2 bases, with 6 bases between the two germline ends. Germline-derived CDR1 and CDR2 are ENHRY and SYGVKD. The CDR3 contains 12 residues. CDR3 bases: TGTGCCATCAGAGGGGACACAGATACGCAGTATTTT. Its translation: CAIRGDTDTQYF.

This clonotype was detected a few times. The genes are TRBV3-1 and TRBJ2-1, with D possibly being TRBD1 (6 bases). Germline values: CDR1 LGHDT, CDR2 YNNKEL (reference sequence). The CDR3 contains 16 residues. Trimming left V 3 bases short and J 8 bases short, with 20 bases between. This CDR3 is CASSQIGTIYSYEQFF. The CDR3 DNA follows: TGTGCCAGCAGCCAGATTGGGACAATCTATTCATATGAGCAGTTCTTC.

This clonotype was seen a few times. The genes are TRBV18 and TRBJ2-1; TRBD1 matches at 8 bases. The CDR3 consists of 15 residues. Germline V gene lookup returns CDR1 KGHSH and CDR2 LQKENI. Losses at the gene ends were 1 base for V and 5 bases for J; bases not matched to a gene: 4. The CDR3 nucleotides read TGTGCCAGCTCACCACTTCCAGGGGGCCACAATGAGCAGTTCTTC. Its translation: CASSPLPGGHNEQFF.

At least ten counts were recorded for this clonotype. V and J are TRBV19 and TRBJ2-6, with D possibly called TRBD1 or TRBD2 (5 bases each). V was shortened by 3 bases and J by 4 bases, with 10 bases between the two germline ends. CDR1 and CDR2 from the germline V gene are LNHDA and SQIVND (reference sequence). The CDR3 contains 15 residues. CDR3 DNA: TGTGCCAGTAGTATCGGGACGGGCGGGGCCAACGTCCTGACTTTC. Translation: CASSIGTGGANVLTF.

The V call is TRBV20-1, the J call TRBJ2-2; D might be TRBD1 or TRBD2, each matching 7 bases. This CDR3 region has 14 residues. V gave up 6 bases and J gave up 1 base, with 12 bases separating them. Germline CDR1 DFQATT, CDR2 SNEGSKA (reference sequence). Here the CDR3 DNA reads TGCAGTGCCAGCGGGGACAGGAACACCGGGGAGCTGTTTTTT. Translated: CSASGDRNTGELFF.

In this sample, this clonotype turned up a few times. The chain couples TRBV6-2 or TRBV6-3 to TRBJ2-7, with D uncertain. The germline CDR1 and CDR2 sequences are MNHEY and SVGEGT. The CDR3 is 14 amino acids. V was pared by 1 base and J by 3 bases, with 10 bases between. The CDR3 loop reads CASSYLSTVYEQYF. In DNA form, the CDR3 reads TGTGCCAGCAGTTACTTGAGCACAGTCTACGAGCAGTACTTC.

The chain combines TRBV18 with TRBJ1-4, with a weak D call TRBD1 (6 bases). There are 15 residues in the CDR3. V was cut by 5 bases and J by 5 bases, with 15 bases left in between. CDR1 is KGHSH and CDR2 is LQKENI in the germline V gene. The CDR3 is CASSEGGTPNEKLFF. The CDR3 DNA reads as TGTGCCAGCTCAGAGGGGGGGACACCGAATGAAAAACTGTTTTTT. Based on the CDR3 plus reference TRBV18 and TRBJ1-4, the full variable domain is NAGVMQNPRHLVRRRGQEARLRCSPMKGHSHVYWYRQLPEEGLKFMVYLQKENIIDESGMPKERFSAEFPKEGPSILRIQQVVRGDSAAYFCASSEGGTPNEKLFFGSGTQLSVL.

For this clonotype: This may arise from a read error, as a much more abundant clone is one base away. V and J are TRBV21-1 and TRBJ2-7; whether TRBD1, the table's D call, matches the DNA was not checked. TRBV21-1 is termed a pseudogene. The CDR3 is 10 amino acids. Here the CDR3 reads CASRGDEQYF. CDR3 bases: TGTGCCAGCAGGGGGGACGAGCAGTACTTC.

This clonotype was detected many times. V gene TRBV7-9 combines with J gene TRBJ1-4, with 9 bases aligning to TRBD1. The V gene's germline CDR1 is SEHNR and CDR2 FQNEAQ (reference sequence). This CDR3 spans 15 amino acids. V lost 1 base to trimming and J lost 6 bases; unmatched junction nucleotides: 3. CDR3 bases: TGTGCCAGCAGCTTAGTGGGACAGGGAGATGAAAAACTGTTTTTT. Amino acid sequence: CASSLVGQGDEKLFF.

V gene TRBV9 combines with J gene TRBJ1-2; TRBD1 matches 12 bases. This CDR3 has 15 residues. Germline V gene sequence: CDR1 SGDLS, CDR2 YYNGEE. With V trimmed by 3 bases and J by 5 bases, 5 bases remained unmatched. CDR3 in amino acids: CASSGRDRGLYGYTF. CDR3 in DNA: TGTGCCAGCAGCGGCCGGGACAGGGGGCTTTATGGCTACACCTTC.

The genes are TRBV29-1 and TRBJ2-1, with a weak D call TRBD1 (5 bases). Looked up from germline, CDR1 is SQVTM and CDR2 is ANQGSEA. The V gene lost 7 bases and the J gene lost 14 bases, with 24 bases spanning the gap. This CDR3 comprises 13 residues. The CDR3 nucleotides are TGCAGCGATTCTATGGTTCATCGCGAAGGGGAGTTCTTC. It specifies CSDSMVHREGEFF.

This rearrangement joins TRBV28 to TRBJ1-1, with 12 bases identical to TRBD1. CDR3 length equals 14 residues. The ends lost 6 bases at V and 6 bases at J; junction bases unmatched: 5. CDR1 is MDHEN, CDR2 SYDVKM, per germline. The CDR3 region is CASRGDRGPAEAFF. DNA of the CDR3: TGTGCCAGCAGGGGGGACAGGGGGCCGGCTGAAGCTTTCTTT.

V and J are TRBV3-1 and TRBJ2-3; D may be TRBD1 or TRBD2 (6 bases each). This CDR3 comprises 12 residues. The V end was cut by 8 bases, the J end by 8 bases, with 14 bases between. Germline V gene data show CDR1 as LGHDT and CDR2 as YNNKEL (reference sequence). The CDR3 region is CASGGPGFTQYF. In nucleotides, the CDR3 is TGTGCCAGCGGGGGGCCTGGCTTTACGCAGTATTTT.

Regarding this clonotype: This clone may be a read error of a much larger clone one base away. This chain connects TRBV29-1 to TRBJ2-3; D not resolved. The germline V gene encodes CDR1 SQVTM and CDR2 ANQGSEA. CDR3 length: 10 amino acids. The CDR3 DNA is TGCAGCCACGTGTCAGATGCGCAGTATTTT. It codes for CSHVSDAQYF.

The V call is TRBV2, the J call TRBJ2-3; perhaps TRBD2 as D (5 bases). Trimming left V 6 bases short and J 2 bases short, with 12 bases between. Germline V gene sequence: CDR1 SNHLY, CDR2 FYNNEI. This CDR3 comprises 14 residues. The chain's CDR3 is CASSPGESTDTQYF. The CDR3 nucleotides read TGTGCCAGCAGCCCCGGGGAGTCCACAGATACGCAGTATTTT. Based on the CDR3 plus reference TRBV2 and TRBJ2-3, the full variable domain is EPEVTQTPSHQVTQMGQEVILRCVPISNHLYFYWYRQILGQKVEFLVSFYNNEISEKSEIFDDQFSVERPDGSNFTLKIRSTKLEDSAMYFCASSPGESTDTQYFGPGTRLTVL.

This clonotype was found a few times. The genes are TRBV6-2 or TRBV6-3 and TRBJ2-5; no reliable D call. The CDR3 covers 14 residues. In germline, CDR1 is MNHEY, CDR2 SVGEGT. Trimming pared 6 bases from V and 3 bases from J, leaving 14 bases between. The DNA of the CDR3 is TGTGCCAGCAGCAAGGGAAGGCTGGAAGAGACCCAGTACTTC. Its translation is CASSKGRLEETQYF.

In its sample, this clonotype was seen a few times. The chain employs TRBV19 and TRBJ1-2; 12 bases fit TRBD1. The CDR3 sequence is 17 residues long. Per germline, CDR1 LNHDA and CDR2 SQIVND (reference sequence). The J segment lost 4 bases and the V segment lost 5 bases, leaving 11 bases of the junction unmatched. For the CDR3, the DNA is TGTGCCAGTAGTGTAACCGGGACAGGGGGCTTGAGCTATGGCTACACCTTC. Translated, it gives CASSVTGTGGLSYGYTF.

This chain connects TRBV29-1 to TRBJ2-1; 12 positions agree with TRBD2. The germline CDR1 and CDR2 sequences are SQVTM and ANQGSEA. CDR3 length: 16 residues. Trimming took 2 bases from V and 10 from J; bases not matched to a gene: 12. In nucleotides, the CDR3 is TGCAGCGTTGAAAGGGCTAGCGGGGGGGCGACAATAGAGCAGTTCTTC. Residues: CSVERASGGATIEQFF.

About this clonotype: A read error may account for a junction end that differs from germline. The V and J genes are TRBV3-1 and TRBJ2-7; TRBD1 matches at 8 bases. Germline V gene data show CDR1 as LGHDT and CDR2 as YNNKEL (reference sequence). The CDR3 runs 15 residues. CDR3 amino acids: CATSQAGTGTYEQYF. The CDR3 nucleotides read TGTGCCACCAGCCAAGCCGGGACAGGCACCTACGAGCAGTACTTC.

The chain joins TRBV18 to TRBJ1-3, with a possible D match to TRBD1 (6 bases). The V and J ends lost 0 bases and 4 bases respectively, with 10 bases between them. In germline, CDR1 is KGHSH, CDR2 LQKENI. The CDR3 has 15 amino acids. The DNA for the CDR3 is TGTGCCAGCTCACCACCCAGCGACAGGGGAAACACCATATATTTT. Encoded protein: CASSPPSDRGNTIYF.